These 32 T cell receptor beta chains were sequenced from one sample in a study of blood T cell repertoires in COVID-19. The protocol was immunoSEQ multiplex PCR, while the TCRdb copy is restricted to in-frame clones and leaves out a portion. The table lists 100,000 to 150,000 clones, about 85% of them singletons. Sequenced: peripheral blood. The receptors stem from a woman of 80 years or more with acute or convalescent COVID-19.

The chain employs TRBV28 and TRBJ2-7; possible D gene TRBD2, 5 bases. V was shortened by 4 bases and J by 1 base, with 11 bases between the two germline ends. Germline CDR1 MDHEN, CDR2 SYDVKM. There are 14 residues in the CDR3. CDR3 protein: CASSSPTGSYEQYV. The CDR3 nucleotides are TGTGCCAGCAGTTCCCCCACGGGGTCCTACGAGCAGTACGTC.

V usage is TRBV2 and J usage is TRBJ2-7; tentative D call: TRBD1 (7 bases). The germline V gene encodes CDR1 SNHLY and CDR2 FYNNEI. The CDR3 is 13 residues long. Trimming stripped 6 bases from V and 9 bases from J, with 18 bases between. The CDR3 DNA is TGTGCCAGCAGAGGACAGGTCGAGGGGGGGCAGTACGTC. Its protein is CASRGQVEGGQYV.

The chain has TRBV7-9 and TRBJ1-2; D perhaps matches TRBD1 (5 bases). CDR3 length equals 13 residues. Between the trimmed V and J ends, which lost 6 bases and 8 bases, there was a span of 16 bases. The germline gives CDR1 SEHNR, CDR2 FQNEAQ (reference sequence). For the CDR3, the DNA is TGTGCCAGCAGTCTAAACCCAGGGTTGGGCTACACCTTC. Translation: CASSLNPGLGYTF.

The CDR3 sequence is CASSPGGTWEEKLFF. The CDR3 bases are TGTGCCAGCAGTCCGGGCGGGACCTGGGAAGAAAAACTGTTTTTT. The chain recombines TRBV28 with TRBJ1-4; TRBD1 might be the D (5 bases). Germline CDR1 is MDHEN and CDR2 is SYDVKM. The length of the CDR3 is 15 residues. V was trimmed by 5 bases and J by 8 bases, leaving 18 bases between them.

The chain recombines TRBV19 with TRBJ1-2, with TRBD1 identical over 8 bases. The germline V gene encodes CDR1 LNHDA and CDR2 SQIVND (reference sequence). The junction had 8 bases not matched to a gene; V was cut back by 4 bases and J by 4 bases. The CDR3 loop spans 15 amino acids. This chain's CDR3 is CASSKDRAASYGYTF. The CDR3 region has the DNA TGTGCCAGTAGTAAGGACAGGGCAGCCTCCTATGGCTACACCTTC. Filled out from reference TRBV19 and TRBJ1-2, the complete variable domain reads DGGITQSPKYLFRKEGQNVTLSCEQNLNHDAMYWYRQDPGQGLRLIYYSQIVNDFQKGDIAEGYSVSREKKESFPLTVTSAQKNPTAFYLCASSKDRAASYGYTFGSGTRLTVV.

On this clone itself: This sample also contains other DNA sequences that code for the same CDR3. The rearrangement uses TRBV28 and TRBJ1-2, with TRBD1 as a possible D gene (5 bases). V lost 2 bases and J lost 5, with 6 bases in between. The germline V gene encodes CDR1 MDHEN and CDR2 SYDVKM. The CDR3 covers 12 residues. In DNA form, the CDR3 reads TGTGCCAGCAGTTTAAGGGGTTATGGCTACACCTTC. It encodes CASSLRGYGYTF.

V usage is TRBV7-2 and J usage is TRBJ1-5; the D gene is possibly TRBD1 (6 bases). The germline gives CDR1 SGHTA, CDR2 FQGNSA. Trimming left V 5 bases short and J 5 bases short, with 16 bases between. CDR3 length: 15 amino acids. CDR3 bases: TGTGCCAGCAGCCCCAGGGGAGGGAATTATCAGCCCCAGCATTTT. Its translation: CASSPRGGNYQPQHF.

This CDR3 reads CASSEAGTSNTQYF. The CDR3 region has the DNA TGTGCCAGCAGTGAAGCGGGAACTAGCAATACGCAGTATTTT. The V gene is TRBV2, the J gene TRBJ2-3; possibly TRBD2 for D (6 bases). The CDR3 extends over 14 amino acids. The V gene's germline CDR1 is SNHLY and CDR2 FYNNEI. With 0 bases removed from V and 7 bases from J, the gap between germline ends came to 11 bases.

The V call is TRBV9, the J call TRBJ2-3; a weak D match, TRBD1 (6 bases). The CDR3 runs to 14 residues. V dropped 2 bases and J dropped 3 bases, with 10 bases sitting between them. Germline-derived CDR1 and CDR2 are SGDLS and YYNGEE. CDR3 protein: CASSVLQGTDTQYF. The CDR3 DNA reads as TGTGCCAGCAGCGTCTTACAGGGAACAGATACGCAGTATTTT.

The V gene is TRBV5-5, the J gene TRBJ1-5; 8 nucleotides line up with TRBD1. Losses at the gene ends were 1 base for V and 3 bases for J; bases not matched to a gene: 6. CDR1 is SGHKS and CDR2 is YYEKEE in the germline V gene (reference sequence). This CDR3 is 16 amino acids long. The chain's CDR3 is CASSLTGGAINQPQHF. CDR3 nucleotides: TGTGCCAGCAGCTTGACAGGGGGAGCGATCAATCAGCCCCAGCATTTT.

The V call is TRBV2, the J call TRBJ2-5, with D possibly matching TRBD1 (5 bases). This CDR3 has 14 residues. V gave up 3 bases and J gave up 1 base, with 9 bases separating them. Germline CDR1 SNHLY, CDR2 FYNNEI. CDR3 DNA: TGTGCCAGCAGTGATCGGACACCCCAAGAGACCCAGTACTTC. This sequence encodes CASSDRTPQETQYF.

The chain couples TRBV7-9 to TRBJ2-3; perhaps TRBD1 as D (6 bases). This CDR3 has 14 amino acids. Trimming pared 5 bases from V and 4 bases from J, leaving 13 bases between. Germline V CDR1 and CDR2: SEHNR, FQNEAQ (reference sequence). CDR3 nucleotides: TGTGCCAGCAGCGTGAACCAGGGGTCAGATACGCAGTATTTT. Its protein is CASSVNQGSDTQYF.

The CDR3 sequence is CASSVQGTQDLEQFF. The CDR3 region has the DNA TGCGCCAGCAGCGTTCAGGGAACCCAGGATCTTGAGCAGTTCTTC. This rearrangement joins TRBV5-1 to TRBJ2-1; TRBD1 might be the D (5 bases). The length of the CDR3 is 15 residues. Germline CDR1 reads SGHRS; CDR2 reads YFSETQ. V was shortened by 4 bases and J by 9 bases, with 20 bases between the two germline ends.

The chain has TRBV11-2 and TRBJ1-2; TRBD1 matches 9 bases. V shed 1 base, J shed 2 bases, and the junction held 2 bases outside the gene matches. The V gene's germline CDR1 is SGHAT and CDR2 FQNNGV. The CDR3 length is 15 residues. The DNA for the CDR3 is TGTGCCAGCAGCTTAGTGGGGACAGGGAACTATGGCTACACCTTC. This gives the protein CASSLVGTGNYGYTF. The full variable domain, rest sourced from reference TRBV11-2 and TRBJ1-2, is EAGVAQSPRYKIIEKRQSVAFWCNPISGHATLYWYQQILGQGPKLLIQFQNNGVVDDSQLPKDRFSAERLKGVDSTLKIQPAKLEDSAVYLCASSLVGTGNYGYTFGSGTRLTVV.

The rearrangement links TRBV6-5 to TRBJ1-1; TRBD1 is a possible D gene (6 bases). CDR3 size: 14 residues. Germline CDR1 reads MNHEY; CDR2 reads SVGAGI. The V end was cut by 2 bases, the J end by 5 bases, with 12 bases between. The CDR3 bases are TGTGCCAGCAGTTACGGGTCAAGGGGGACTGAAGCTTTCTTT. It encodes CASSYGSRGTEAFF.

The rearrangement links TRBV20-1 to TRBJ2-7; D is unresolved. This CDR3 contains 13 residues. The V and J ends lost 3 bases and 3 bases respectively, with 12 bases between them. The germline CDR1 and CDR2 sequences are DFQATT and SNEGSKA (reference sequence). CDR3 protein: CSASIPNSYEQYF. The CDR3 region has the DNA TGCAGTGCTAGTATCCCCAACAGCTACGAGCAGTACTTC.

V usage is TRBV19 and J usage is TRBJ1-4; 7 bases align to TRBD1. V shed 6 bases, J shed 8 bases, and the junction held 12 bases outside the gene matches. There are 15 residues in the CDR3. Per the germline V gene, CDR1 is LNHDA and CDR2 is SQIVND (reference sequence). The CDR3 is CASRSQDRNGEKLFF. For the CDR3, the DNA is TGTGCCAGTAGATCACAGGACAGGAATGGCGAAAAACTGTTTTTT. Supplemented by reference TRBV19 and TRBJ1-4, the full variable domain reads DGGITQSPKYLFRKEGQNVTLSCEQNLNHDAMYWYRQDPGQGLRLIYYSQIVNDFQKGDIAEGYSVSREKKESFPLTVTSAQKNPTAFYLCASRSQDRNGEKLFFGSGTQLSVL.

The rearrangement uses TRBV6-1 and TRBJ1-5; 8 bases are shared with TRBD1. CDR1 is MNHNS and CDR2 is SASEGT in the germline V gene. After removal of 4 bases from V and 3 bases from J, the junction contained 11 bases not matched to a gene. The CDR3 extends over 17 amino acids. The DNA of the CDR3 is TGTGCCAGCAGTGGCGCGGCCGGACAGGGCCCCAATCAGCCCCAGCATTTT. Translation: CASSGAAGQGPNQPQHF.

This clone came up once. The chain couples TRBV12-5 to TRBJ1-2, with TRBD1 matching over 7 bases. CDR3 length: 14 residues. V lost 0 bases, J lost 4 bases, and 2 bases stayed unmatched. Germline V lookup: CDR1 LGHNT, CDR2 FRNRAP. CDR3 loop: CASGLVGGGYGYTF. The CDR3, as DNA: TGTGCTAGTGGTTTGGTAGGGGGCGGCTATGGCTACACCTTC.

The J gene is TRBJ2-3, the V gene TRBV6-2 or TRBV6-3; D might be TRBD1 (6 bases). V was cut by 0 bases and J by 3 bases, with 13 bases left in between. This CDR3 contains 16 residues. Germline V gene data show CDR1 as MNHEY and CDR2 as SVGEGT. In DNA form, the CDR3 reads TGTGCCAGCAGTTACTCGAGGGGGATTGGAACAGATACGCAGTATTTT. As protein: CASSYSRGIGTDTQYF.

Only one count was recorded for this clone. As DNA, the CDR3 is TGTGCCACCAGTGATTGGACTAGCGGTACGGATACGCAGTATTTT. The encoded protein is CATSDWTSGTDTQYF. The V and J genes are TRBV24-1 and TRBJ2-3, with 10 bases lining up with TRBD2. Trimming cost V 2 bases and J 6 bases; bases outside gene matches: 4. The germline V gene has CDR1 KGHDR and CDR2 SFDVKD. This CDR3 has 15 residues.

CDR3 in DNA: TGCGCCAGCAGCTCGACAGGGCCTGGAAGCTACACCTTC. Translation gives CASSSTGPGSYTF. The chain joins TRBV5-1 to TRBJ1-2; 7 bases line up with TRBD1. V trimming: 3 bases; J trimming: 9 bases; junction bases outside the gene matches: 8. This CDR3 has 13 residues. Germline CDR1 is SGHRS and CDR2 is YFSETQ.

The chain joins TRBV7-2 to TRBJ1-5, with TRBD1 identical over 7 bases. With V trimmed by 4 bases and J by 6 bases, 3 bases remained unmatched. CDR1 and CDR2 from the germline V gene are SGHTA and FQGNSA. The CDR3 is 13 residues long. The CDR3 DNA sequence: TGTGCCAGCAGCTCCACAGGGGTTCAGCCCCAGCATTTT. This gives the protein CASSSTGVQPQHF.

The table lists this clone with a count of one. V usage is TRBV9 and J usage is TRBJ2-1; D is perhaps TRBD2 (6 bases). From germline, CDR1 is SGDLS and CDR2 YYNGEE. Trimming took off 2 bases at V and 6 bases at J, with 12 bases between the two ends. The CDR3 loop spans 14 amino acids. Here the CDR3 reads CASSVSGEANEQFF. In nucleotides, the CDR3 is TGTGCCAGCAGCGTGTCGGGGGAGGCCAATGAGCAGTTCTTC.

The V and J genes are TRBV7-2 and TRBJ2-3, with TRBD1 matching over 7 bases. Germline loops: CDR1 SGHTA, CDR2 FQGNSA. Unmatched junction bases numbered 2, after V lost 2 bases and J lost 6 bases. The CDR3 extends over 13 amino acids. The CDR3 bases are TGTGCCAGCAGCTTAACAGGGGTTGATACGCAGTATTTT. Translation: CASSLTGVDTQYF.

The chain uses TRBV19 and TRBJ1-1; no reliable D call. Per germline, CDR1 LNHDA and CDR2 SQIVND (reference sequence). V lost 1 base to trimming and J lost 4 bases, with 10 bases between them. This CDR3 has 14 residues. CDR3 sequence reads: CASSIGLGSTEAFF. CDR3 nucleotides: TGTGCCAGTAGTATAGGTTTGGGGAGCACTGAAGCTTTCTTT.

The chain is built from TRBV7-8 and TRBJ1-2; 7 bases match TRBD1. Germline V gene lookup returns CDR1 SGHVS and CDR2 FQNEAQ. Trimming took 5 bases from V and 7 from J; bases not matched to a gene: 7. The CDR3 extends over 13 amino acids. Here the CDR3 DNA reads TGTGCCAGCAGCCGGCAGGGGGTGGCTGGCTACACCTTC. This encodes CASSRQGVAGYTF.

The rearrangement joins TRBV28 to TRBJ1-1; the D gene is possibly TRBD1 (5 bases). Trimming removed 4 bases from V and 1 base from J, with 16 bases in between. This CDR3 has 16 amino acids. Germline V gene data show CDR1 as MDHEN and CDR2 as SYDVKM. The CDR3 coding sequence is TGTGCCAGCAGTTCAACGGGGAGGGGACCGAACACTGAAGCTTTCTTT. As protein: CASSSTGRGPNTEAFF.

The chain couples TRBV15 to TRBJ2-2; D not resolved. This CDR3 spans 14 amino acids. With 6 bases removed from V and 3 bases from J, the gap between germline ends came to 11 bases. In germline, CDR1 is LNHNV, CDR2 YYDKDF (reference sequence). As DNA, the CDR3 is TGTGCCACCAGGAGTGTACAGCACACCGGGGAGCTGTTTTTT. Amino acids: CATRSVQHTGELFF.

J is TRBJ1-2 and V is TRBV4-2; no reliable D call. The germline V gene encodes CDR1 LGHNA and CDR2 YNFKEQ. Trimming left V 0 bases short and J 4 bases short, with 12 bases between. The CDR3 is made up of 15 amino acids. The CDR3 bases are TGTGCCAGCAGCCAAGATGCCCTAGGCGTCTATGGCTACACCTTC. This codes for CASSQDALGVYGYTF.

The J gene is TRBJ1-6, the V gene TRBV28; 7 positions match TRBD1. The CDR3 loop spans 14 amino acids. After removal of 6 bases from V and 7 bases from J, the junction contained 6 bases not matched to a gene. Germline V lookup: CDR1 MDHEN, CDR2 SYDVKM. The CDR3 protein is CASSRGQRNSPLHF. The CDR3 DNA follows: TGTGCCAGCAGCCGGGGACAGAGGAATTCACCCCTCCACTTT.

The V gene is TRBV5-4, the J gene TRBJ2-6; 9 nucleotides match TRBD1. Looked up from germline, CDR1 is SGHNT and CDR2 is YYREEE (reference sequence). V lost 1 base, J lost 4 bases, and 3 bases stayed unmatched. The CDR3 has 16 residues. The chain's CDR3 is CASSLRTGAGANVLTF. CDR3 bases: TGTGCCAGCAGCTTGAGGACAGGGGCCGGGGCCAACGTCCTGACTTTC.